A single sample gave rise to the 20 T cell receptor beta chains below, sequenced in a study of cytomegalovirus exposure and HLA in healthy donors. The PCR made use of 60 Vbeta and 13 Jbeta primers. Only in-frame clones appear in the TCRdb table, and some are missing; sequencing was by immunoSEQ multiplex PCR. The data hold around 200,000 clones, with over 75% observed a single time. What was sequenced was PBMCs. These receptors came from a young man in good health and CMV-seronegative.

This rearrangement joins TRBV4-3 to TRBJ2-5; D might be TRBD2 (6 bases). Germline V gene data show CDR1 as LGHNA and CDR2 as YSLEER. The CDR3 sequence is 15 residues long. With 1 base removed from V and 5 bases from J, the gap between germline ends came to 14 bases. The chain's CDR3 is CASSQARRGTETQYF. CDR3 sequence (DNA): TGCGCCAGCAGCCAAGCCCGGCGGGGCACGGAGACCCAGTACTTC.

V is TRBV4-3 and J is TRBJ1-3; tentatively, D is TRBD1 (6 bases). CDR1 is LGHNA, CDR2 YSLEER, per germline. V shed 0 bases and J shed 0 bases, with 15 bases lying between them. This CDR3 is 18 amino acids long. The chain's CDR3 is CASSQDAGGLASGNTIYF. CDR3 coding DNA: TGCGCCAGCAGCCAAGATGCGGGGGGGCTAGCCTCTGGAAACACCATATATTTT.

The chain recombines TRBV30 with TRBJ1-2; no reliable D call. The ends were cut back, 0 bases at V and 8 bases at J, with 7 bases in the middle. The CDR3 contains 11 residues. Germline loops: CDR1 GTSNPN, CDR2 SVGIG (reference sequence). The CDR3, as DNA: TGTGCCTGGAGTGTACTAGGGGGCTACACCTTC. It translates to CAWSVLGGYTF.

The chain is built from TRBV19 and TRBJ1-4; 9 bases fit TRBD1. The V gene's germline CDR1 is LNHDA and CDR2 SQIVND (reference sequence). The V and J ends lost 7 bases and 2 bases, in that order; junction bases with no gene match: 5. The CDR3 length is 15 residues. In DNA, the CDR3 is TGTGCCAGTACCACAGGGGGCCGGACTAATGAAAAACTGTTTTTT. Amino acids: CASTTGGRTNEKLFF.

The rearrangement uses TRBV19 and TRBJ2-7; D is unresolved. V was pared by 3 bases and J by 4 bases, with 10 bases between. CDR1 is LNHDA, CDR2 SQIVND, per germline (reference sequence). The CDR3 runs to 13 residues. The CDR3 spells CASSIGQPYEQYF. In nucleotides, the CDR3 is TGTGCCAGTAGTATTGGGCAACCATACGAGCAGTACTTC.

This clone was found a few times. The chain uses TRBV30 and TRBJ2-6, with 7 bases aligning to TRBD2. The ends lost 7 bases at V and 0 bases at J; junction bases unmatched: 18. CDR3 length equals 19 residues. Per the germline V gene, CDR1 is GTSNPN and CDR2 is SVGIG (reference sequence). CDR3 sequence (DNA): TGTGCCTCCCCTATGAAGGGACTCACGGGAGGCTCTGGGGCCAACGTCCTGACTTTC. Encoded protein: CASPMKGLTGGSGANVLTF. The full variable domain, its missing parts supplied by reference TRBV30 and TRBJ2-6, is SQTIHQWPATLVQPVGSPLSLECTVEGTSNPNLYWYRQAAGRGLQLLFYSVGIGQISSEVPQNLSASRPQDRQFILSSKKLLLSDSGFYLCASPMKGLTGGSGANVLTFGAGSRLTVL.

This chain joins TRBV7-6 and TRBJ2-1, with TRBD1 identical over 11 bases. Germline lookup yields CDR1 SGHVS and CDR2 FNYEAQ. The CDR3 length is 16 residues. Trimming took 6 bases from V and 7 from J; bases not matched to a gene: 11. CDR3 residues: CASSSNGQGAGNEQFF. In nucleotides, the CDR3 is TGTGCCAGCAGTTCTAACGGACAGGGGGCGGGTAATGAGCAGTTCTTC.

The chain combines TRBV10-3 with TRBJ2-7, with TRBD2 as a possible D gene (5 bases). The ends were cut back, 6 bases at V and 7 bases at J, with 13 bases in the middle. This CDR3 region has 12 residues. Germline CDR1 reads ENHRY; CDR2 reads SYGVKD. The CDR3 sequence is CAISDTTGEQYF. CDR3 DNA sequence: TGTGCCATCAGCGATACCACGGGGGAGCAGTACTTC.

V and J are TRBV5-1 and TRBJ2-2, with D possibly TRBD1 on 5 matching bases. Trimming removed 2 bases from V and 3 bases from J, with 14 bases in between. There are 16 residues in the CDR3. Germline V lookup: CDR1 SGHRS, CDR2 YFSETQ. CDR3 in amino acids: CASSFVQGSDTGELFF. The CDR3 DNA reads as TGCGCCAGCAGCTTCGTTCAGGGATCGGACACCGGGGAGCTGTTTTTT.

CDR3 protein: CASSPRSGGGTEAFF. CDR3 DNA sequence: TGTGCCAGCAGCCCGCGGAGTGGGGGGGGCACTGAAGCTTTCTTT. V is TRBV9 and J is TRBJ1-1, with D maybe TRBD1 (5 bases). CDR1 is SGDLS, CDR2 YYNGEE, per germline. V was trimmed by 4 bases and J by 4 bases, leaving 17 bases between them. This CDR3 region has 15 residues.

The gene calls are TRBV7-2 and TRBJ2-3; the match to TRBD2 covers 15 bases. The CDR3 covers 19 residues. The V and J ends lost 5 bases and 2 bases, in that order; junction bases with no gene match: 11. Germline V gene data show CDR1 as SGHTA and CDR2 as FQGNSA. For the CDR3, the DNA is TGTGCCAGCAGCCTACGGCTAGGACTAGCGGGAGGGGTCACAGATACGCAGTATTTT. Protein product: CASSLRLGLAGGVTDTQYF.

The chain uses TRBV29-1 and TRBJ1-1; D gene uncertain. V was trimmed by 2 bases and J by 6 bases, leaving 13 bases between them. CDR1 and CDR2 (germline): SQVTM, ANQGSEA. The CDR3 consists of 13 residues. DNA of the CDR3: TGCAGCGTTGAAAGGAGGAATCTACCTGAAGCTTTCTTT. Amino acid sequence: CSVERRNLPEAFF.

The chain is built from TRBV7-6 and TRBJ2-5; the D gene is possibly TRBD2 (7 bases). Germline lookup yields CDR1 SGHVS and CDR2 FNYEAQ. This CDR3 has 17 amino acids. Trimming shortened V by 3 bases and J by 6 bases, and 23 bases separated the two germline ends. The DNA of the CDR3 is TGTGCCAGCAGCTTGCCCTCTATTGGCGGGGGCGCAAAGACCCAGTACTTC. It codes for CASSLPSIGGGAKTQYF.

The chain uses TRBV28 and TRBJ2-7, with 10 bases aligning to TRBD2. CDR1 and CDR2 (germline): MDHEN, SYDVKM. V gave up 4 bases and J gave up 5 bases; unmatched junction bases: 11. This CDR3 comprises 16 residues. CDR3 DNA sequence: TGTGCCAGCAGTTCGTATCTAGCGGGAGATCTACACGAGCAGTACTTC. This sequence encodes CASSSYLAGDLHEQYF.

This clone was picked up one time. For the CDR3, the DNA is TGTGCCAGCAGTTTCCTCCTACGGACAGATACGCAGTATTTT. It is translated as CASSFLLRTDTQYF. The chain has TRBV28 and TRBJ2-3, with D uncertain. This CDR3 is 14 amino acids long. Germline assignment: CDR1 MDHEN and CDR2 SYDVKM. V was trimmed by 3 bases and J by 3 bases, leaving 10 bases between them.

The rearrangement uses TRBV5-1 and TRBJ1-2, with D possibly TRBD1 on 6 matching bases. The germline V and J ends were trimmed by 0 bases and 6 bases, with 21 bases remaining between them. Germline V gene data show CDR1 as SGHRS and CDR2 as YFSETQ. The CDR3 consists of 17 residues. CDR3 in amino acids: CASSLAGTGGALHGYTF. The CDR3 region has the DNA TGCGCCAGCAGCTTGGCGGGTACTGGGGGCGCTTTGCATGGCTACACCTTC.

CDR3 amino acids: CASLPGVGWLHTEAFF. The CDR3 region has the DNA TGTGCCAGTCTTCCAGGGGTAGGGTGGCTACACACTGAAGCTTTCTTT. V gene TRBV19 combines with J gene TRBJ1-1, with TRBD1 as a possible D gene (6 bases). This CDR3 region has 16 residues. V was shortened by 8 bases and J by 3 bases, with 22 bases between the two germline ends. From germline, CDR1 is LNHDA and CDR2 SQIVND (reference sequence).

The V gene is TRBV4-2, the J gene TRBJ1-2, with TRBD1 matching 8 bases. Trimming cost V 4 bases and J 3 bases; bases outside gene matches: 10. Per the germline V gene, CDR1 is LGHNA and CDR2 is YNFKEQ. This CDR3 has 16 amino acids. In DNA, the CDR3 is TGTGCCAGCAGCCGGGAAACAGGGGGACAGGACTATGGCTACACCTTC. Its translation is CASSRETGGQDYGYTF.

V is TRBV5-4 and J is TRBJ2-7, with 7 positions matching TRBD2. Looked up from germline, CDR1 is SGHNT and CDR2 is YYREEE (reference sequence). Trimming at V came to 1 base and at J to 0 bases, leaving 7 bases not matched to a gene. This CDR3 spans 16 amino acids. CDR3 in DNA: TGTGCCAGCAGCTTGTGGCTAGCGGTGGGCTCCTACGAGCAGTACTTC. It translates to CASSLWLAVGSYEQYF.

CDR3 amino acids: CATYLSGTGSNGYTF. For the CDR3, the DNA is TGTGCCACATACCTTTCCGGGACAGGGTCAAATGGCTACACCTTC. The chain uses TRBV27 and TRBJ1-2, with 9 bases matching TRBD1. Germline CDR1 and CDR2: MNHEY and SMNVEV (reference sequence). This CDR3 contains 15 residues. V shed 10 bases, J shed 6 bases, and the junction held 15 bases outside the gene matches.